This TCR beta chain was found in a study of blood T cells in healthy people across ages. Study outcomes and limitations: Long-lived donors had more naive CD4+ cells and higher diversity than aged donors. It was found that TCR beta diversity correlated strongly with the percentage of naive T cells.

With a J-beta primer mix and a sample-barcoded 5' primer, a second PCR ran about 6 to 11 cycles. TCRdb re-called the 5' RACE reads through MiXCR, storing one row per CDR3 protein. The sample gives almost 1 million distinct CDR3 sequences, roughly 51% of which show up once; over 20% is in the top ten. The CDR3 runs 15 residues. Germline CDR1 SGHTA, CDR2 FQGNSA. With V trimmed by 4 bases and J by 8 bases, 6 bases remained unmatched. This clonotype was observed a few times. Its antigen is currently unknown. The receptor comes from a woman aged 60-75 years in good health. Source material: blood. The gene calls are TRBV7-2 and TRBJ2-1; 12 nucleotides align to TRBD2. CDR3 DNA: TGTGCCAGCAGCTACCACGGACTAGCGGGATATGAGCAGTTCTTC. Encoded protein: CASSYHGLAGYEQFF.